This T cell receptor (beta chain) was obtained from a study of T-cell memory formation after mild COVID-19. Study background: Across donors, TCR clusters were largely donor specific. Study-level findings and limits: Clonal second-wave expansions that peaked on day 37 had unconfirmed SARS-CoV-2 specificity. CD4+ bias marked clones expanding day 15 to 37, unlike balanced contracting clones. The study found contracting CD4+ clones mainly in CM and EM and contracting CD8+ clones in EMRA.

A single record per CDR3 protein comes from TCRdb applying MiXCR to the 5' RACE reads. The table lists around 340,000 distinct CDR3 sequences, around a fifth of them singletons. The CDR3 covers 15 residues. Trimming cost V 4 bases and J 0 bases, with 10 bases left between them. A few counts support this clonotype. Antigen specificity is unknown. The sequencing sample was made of PBMCs or a T cell subset sorted from them (not recorded which). The rearrangement uses TRBV12-3 or TRBV12-4 and TRBJ1-5, with unresolved D. The TCR originated in an adult woman who had mild COVID-19 (a few samples of this study predate the infection). Cell type and time point are not known. The CDR3 here is CASSYLGVSNQPQHF. For the CDR3, the DNA is TGTGCCAGCAGTTACCTCGGGGTTAGCAATCAGCCCCAGCATTTT.